These 23 T cell receptor beta chains were sequenced from one sample in a study of CXCR3-negative and CXCR3-positive naive CD8 T cells. Researchers prepared the TRB cDNA libraries using 5' RACE with UMI labels. TCRdb reworked the 5' RACE reads into one entry per CDR3 protein, no DNA. The repertoire table contains 6,500 to 8,000 distinct CDR3 sequences. The sample comprised naive CXCR3- CD8+ T cells from blood. Subset meaning: CD45RO-CCR7+CD27+CD95- naive CD8+ T cells lacking CXCR3 (TNR3-). Receptors originate from a human donor in good health. Some clones in this sample may be carry-over from other donors' samples.

This clonotype is medium-sized by frequency. The chain carries TRBV27 and TRBJ1-1. The CDR3 is 15 residues long. The germline gives CDR1 MNHEY, CDR2 SMNVEV (reference sequence). CDR3 sequence: CASSSIGHLNTEAFF.

This clonotype is labeled medium-sized based on frequency. The chain is built from TRBV15 and TRBJ2-7. From germline, CDR1 is LNHNV and CDR2 YYDKDF (reference sequence). The CDR3 covers 15 residues. The CDR3 protein is CATSRDLGTAYEQYF.

This clonotype is classed as medium-sized (0.01 to 0.1%) by frequency. CDR3: CASSYSGQGATQYF. This rearrangement joins TRBV6-5 to TRBJ2-5; no DNA is available, so the TRBD1 call from TCRdb remains unchecked. CDR1 is MNHEY, CDR2 SVGAGI, per germline. The CDR3 has 14 residues.

The CDR3 region is CASSHRDRDYEQYF. This chain uses TRBV14 with TRBJ2-7; TCRdb indicates TRBD1, and absent DNA this call remains unverified. The CDR3 contains 14 residues. Germline assignment: CDR1 SGHDN and CDR2 FVKESK.

The chain recombines TRBV6-2 or TRBV6-3 with TRBJ2-7. Germline CDR1 and CDR2: MNHEY and SVGEGT. The CDR3 contains 15 residues. The CDR3 sequence: CASSYGQRHSYEQYF.

This rearrangement joins TRBV12-3 or TRBV12-4 to TRBJ1-1. The CDR3 has 12 amino acids. CDR3 sequence reads: CASSLVFSEAFF.

This chain joins TRBV5-1 and TRBJ2-5; TCRdb names TRBD1, which stays unverified in the absence of DNA. The CDR3 is 14 amino acids. CDR1 is SGHRS, CDR2 YFSETQ, per germline. The CDR3 sequence is CASNPWTDQETQYF.

V usage is TRBV7-6 and J usage is TRBJ2-5; TCRdb names TRBD2, which stays unverified in the absence of DNA. The CDR3 loop spans 17 amino acids. The germline V gene has CDR1 SGHVS and CDR2 FNYEAQ. CDR3 region: CASSSPGGTSGAETQYF.

By frequency, this clonotype is medium-sized. V is TRBV29-1 and J is TRBJ1-2. CDR1 is SQVTM, CDR2 ANQGSEA, per germline. CDR3 size: 15 residues. The CDR3 loop is CSVDMAGSANYGYTF.

The genes are TRBV5-1 and TRBJ2-1; TCRdb proposes TRBD2, but this gene call is untestable without DNA. The CDR3 is 13 amino acids. Germline V gene lookup returns CDR1 SGHRS and CDR2 YFSETQ. The CDR3 sequence is CASSHEGPYEQFF.

This clonotype is medium-sized by frequency. The chain carries TRBV9 and TRBJ2-2; as DNA is missing, the TRBD2 call by TCRdb cannot be tested. Germline loops: CDR1 SGDLS, CDR2 YYNGEE. This CDR3 has 18 residues. The chain's CDR3 is CASSVGSVRLQNTGELFF.

The CDR3 region is CSVRASNEQYF. This chain uses TRBV29-1 with TRBJ2-7; the D call from TCRdb, TRBD1, cannot be confirmed without DNA. The CDR3 is made up of 11 amino acids. Looked up from germline, CDR1 is SQVTM and CDR2 is ANQGSEA.

Frequency places this clonotype as medium-sized (0.01 to 0.1%). The chain combines TRBV21-1 with TRBJ2-2. TRBV21-1 has pseudogene status. The CDR3 is made up of 18 amino acids. The CDR3: CASSKVALLPDTTGELFF.

This clonotype registers medium-sized by frequency. V gene TRBV20-1 combines with J gene TRBJ1-3. CDR3 length: 13 residues. The germline gives CDR1 DFQATT, CDR2 SNEGSKA (reference sequence). The CDR3 is CSATADSGNTIYF.

This clonotype is identified as medium-sized (0.01 to 0.1%) from frequency. This chain uses TRBV20-1 with TRBJ2-5; as DNA is missing, the TRBD2 call by TCRdb cannot be tested. CDR1 and CDR2 (germline): DFQATT, SNEGSKA (reference sequence). The CDR3 loop spans 16 amino acids. This CDR3 reads CSAREAGLSYLQTQYF.

The chain carries TRBV19 and TRBJ2-4; absent DNA, TCRdb's TRBD2 call cannot be checked. The CDR3 is 18 amino acids. Germline-derived CDR1 and CDR2 are LNHDA and SQIVND (reference sequence). CDR3 loop: CASSPRTSGRWTKNIQYF.

This clonotype is called medium-sized based on its frequency. The chain carries TRBV20-1 and TRBJ1-3. There are 14 residues in the CDR3. Germline V gives CDR1 DFQATT, CDR2 SNEGSKA (reference sequence). The CDR3 is CSAGTGSTGNTIYF.

By frequency, this clonotype is medium-sized. This sequence joins TRBV29-1 and TRBJ2-7; lacking DNA, the TRBD2 call made by TCRdb goes unchecked. This CDR3 region has 13 residues. Germline CDR1 SQVTM, CDR2 ANQGSEA. The CDR3 sequence: CSVESSASYEQYF.

The genes are TRBV2 and TRBJ2-7; the TCRdb D gene call, TRBD1, has no DNA to confirm it. This CDR3 region has 13 residues. CDR1 and CDR2 from the germline V gene are SNHLY and FYNNEI. The chain's CDR3 is CASRSQGSGEQYF.

Frequency places this clonotype as medium-sized. The chain links TRBV29-1 to TRBJ2-7; lacking DNA, the TRBD2 call made by TCRdb goes unchecked. Germline CDR1 reads SQVTM; CDR2 reads ANQGSEA. This CDR3 has 14 amino acids. CDR3 sequence reads: CSASAGGFSYEQYF.

The chain joins TRBV28 to TRBJ2-2; with no DNA, the TCRdb D assignment of TRBD1 cannot be verified. Germline V gives CDR1 MDHEN, CDR2 SYDVKM. This CDR3 comprises 13 residues. The CDR3 sequence: CASSLPGTGELFF. The full variable domain, completed using reference TRBV28 and TRBJ2-2, is DVKVTQSSRYLVKRTGEKVFLECVQDMDHENMFWYRQDPGLGLRLIYFSYDVKMKEKGDIPEGYSVSREKKERFSLILESASTNQTSMYLCASSLPGTGELFFGEGSRLTVL.

According to its frequency, this clonotype is medium-sized. This rearrangement joins TRBV5-1 to TRBJ2-5; TCRdb proposes TRBD2, but this gene call is untestable without DNA. CDR1 SGHRS and CDR2 YFSETQ come from the germline V gene. The CDR3 is made up of 15 amino acids. CDR3 region: CASSFNPGTQETQYF.

The rearrangement uses TRBV7-8 and TRBJ1-2; the TCRdb call, TRBD1, lacks DNA for checking. The CDR3 spans 13 residues. Germline loops: CDR1 SGHVS, CDR2 FQNEAQ. The CDR3 is CASSQTGNYGYTF. Using reference TRBV7-8 and TRBJ1-2 for the parts outside the CDR3, the full variable domain is GAGVSQSPRYKVAKRGQDVALRCDPISGHVSLFWYQQALGQGPEFLTYFQNEAQLDKSGLPSDRFFAERPEGSVSTLKIQRTQQEDSAVYLCASSQTGNYGYTFGSGTRLTVV.